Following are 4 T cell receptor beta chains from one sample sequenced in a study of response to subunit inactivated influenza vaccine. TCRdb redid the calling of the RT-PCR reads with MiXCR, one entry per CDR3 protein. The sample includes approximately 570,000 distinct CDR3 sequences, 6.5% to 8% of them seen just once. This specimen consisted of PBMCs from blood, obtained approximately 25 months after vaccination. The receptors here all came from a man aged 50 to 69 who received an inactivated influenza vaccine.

CDR3 nucleotides: TGTGCCAGCAGCTTAGCAGCTAGCGGGGGGGCACACGAGCAGTACTTC. Protein sequence: CASSLAASGGAHEQYF. The V gene is TRBV7-2, the J gene TRBJ2-7; 12 bases match TRBD2. The CDR3 consists of 16 residues. Germline loops: CDR1 SGHTA, CDR2 FQGNSA. The junction had 5 bases not matched to a gene; V was cut back by 0 bases and J by 5 bases. The whole variable domain, remainder taken from reference TRBV7-2 and TRBJ2-7, is GAGVSQSPSNKVTEKGKDVELRCDPISGHTALYWYRQSLGQGLEFLIYFQGNSAPDKSGLPSDRFSAERTGGSVSTLTIQRTQQEDSAVYLCASSLAASGGAHEQYFGPGTRLTVT.

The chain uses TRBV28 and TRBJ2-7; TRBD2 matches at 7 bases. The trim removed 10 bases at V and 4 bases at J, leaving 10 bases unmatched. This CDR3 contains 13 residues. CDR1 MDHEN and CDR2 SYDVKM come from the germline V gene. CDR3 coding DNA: TGTGCCACCAGAGGGGCGGGAGCTTACGAGCAGTACTTC. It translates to CATRGAGAYEQYF.

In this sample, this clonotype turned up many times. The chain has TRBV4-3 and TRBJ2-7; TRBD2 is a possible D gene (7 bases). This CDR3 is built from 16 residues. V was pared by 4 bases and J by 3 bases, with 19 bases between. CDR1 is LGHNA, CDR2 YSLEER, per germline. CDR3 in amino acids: CASSREMGGGIYEQYF. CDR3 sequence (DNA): TGCGCCAGCAGCCGCGAAATGGGAGGGGGGATCTACGAGCAGTACTTC.

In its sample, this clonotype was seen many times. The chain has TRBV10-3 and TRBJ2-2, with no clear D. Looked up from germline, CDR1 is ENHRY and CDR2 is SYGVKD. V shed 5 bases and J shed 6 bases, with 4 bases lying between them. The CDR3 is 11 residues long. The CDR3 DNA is TGTGCCATCAGTTACTCCGGGGAGCTGTTTTTT. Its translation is CAISYSGELFF.